The clone carrying this T cell receptor beta chain was detected only a few times. Its antigen is undetermined. Treatment given: roughly ten-day PBMC culture with coronavirus spike peptide pools or control peptides (ViraFEST assay). This record comes from a study of vaccination and CD4 T cells after COVID-19. Study overall: Vaccination of participants consisted of two doses of either BNT162b2 or mRNA-1273 vaccine. Post-vaccine specimens were obtained a median 72 days after dose two (range 14 to 241).

The V segment lost 5 bases and the J segment 5 bases; nucleotides outside the gene matches: 13. The CDR3 extends over 17 amino acids. Germline V lookup: CDR1 MNHEY, CDR2 SMNVEV (reference sequence). Cultured CD4+ T cells had their DNA profiled by the Oncomine TCR Beta short-read assay. TCRdb reprocessed the PCR reads via MiXCR and lists one record per CDR3 protein. The sample holds over 10,000 distinct CDR3 sequences, about a third seen once. The TCR was taken from a human donor who had recovered from COVID-19. The V gene is TRBV27, the J gene TRBJ2-2; 8 positions match TRBD1. Sequenced input: CD4+ T cells from blood, cultured in vitro. The CDR3 sequence: CASSAFFGQGATGELFF. CDR3 nucleotides: TGTGCCAGCAGTGCGTTTTTCGGACAGGGTGCGACCGGGGAGCTGTTTTTT.